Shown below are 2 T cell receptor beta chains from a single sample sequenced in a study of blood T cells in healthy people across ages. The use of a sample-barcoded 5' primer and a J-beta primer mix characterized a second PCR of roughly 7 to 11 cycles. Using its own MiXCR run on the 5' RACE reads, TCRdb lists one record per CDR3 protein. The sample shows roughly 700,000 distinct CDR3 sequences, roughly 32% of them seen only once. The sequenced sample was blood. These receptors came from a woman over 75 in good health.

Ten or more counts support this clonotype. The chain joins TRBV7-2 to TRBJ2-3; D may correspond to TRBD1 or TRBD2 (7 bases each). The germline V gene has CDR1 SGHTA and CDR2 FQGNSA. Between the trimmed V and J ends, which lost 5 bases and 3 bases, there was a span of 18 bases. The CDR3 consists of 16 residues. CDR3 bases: TGTGCCAGCAGCCGAGGGAGGGGGCGAGGGACAGATACGCAGTATTTT. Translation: CASSRGRGRGTDTQYF. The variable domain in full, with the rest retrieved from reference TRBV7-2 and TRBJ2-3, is GAGVSQSPSNKVTEKGKDVELRCDPISGHTALYWYRQSLGQGLEFLIYFQGNSAPDKSGLPSDRFSAERTGGSVSTLTIQRTQQEDSAVYLCASSRGRGRGTDTQYFGPGTRLTVL.

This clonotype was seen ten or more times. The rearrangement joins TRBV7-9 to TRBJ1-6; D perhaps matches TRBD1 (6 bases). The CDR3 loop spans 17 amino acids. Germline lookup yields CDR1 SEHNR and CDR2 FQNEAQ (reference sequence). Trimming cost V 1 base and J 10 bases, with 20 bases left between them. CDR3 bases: TGTGCCAGCAGCTTAGTGTTATTGGGGGCTTCGCGATCACCCCTCCACTTT. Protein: CASSLVLLGASRSPLHF.